This TCR beta chain was identified during a study of identical twins. Study-wide results and limits: Insertions were fewer in abundant cord blood beta clonotypes, whereas memory repertoires showed none of this pattern.

Healthy Caucasians made up all donors. Points on this clonotype: Its antigen is unknown. Possible read error: a much larger clone is one base away.

Germline V CDR1 and CDR2: SGHRS, YFSETQ. CDR3 size: 18 residues. With template switching, a universal primer site was added, and the cDNA carried unique molecular identifiers. TCRdb ran MiXCR on the 5' RACE reads and lists one entry per CDR3 protein. This table has about 280,000 distinct CDR3 sequences, roughly 8.6% appearing once. A further study also used this sample, focusing on yellow fever vaccine responses in identical twins.

The genes are TRBV5-1 and TRBJ2-2; TRBD2 might be the D (5 bases). This clonotype was sampled from a woman aged 18-29 years in good health. Material for sequencing was memory (CD45RO+) T cells sorted from blood. The chain's CDR3 is CTSSLGPAGSANTGELFF. The CDR3 DNA sequence: TGCACCAGCAGCTTGGGCCCTGCCGGTAGCGCGAACACCGGGGAGCTGTTTTTT. Supplemented by reference TRBV5-1 and TRBJ2-2, the full variable domain reads KAGVTQTPRYLIKTRGQQVTLSCSPISGHRSVSWYQQTPGQGLQFLFEYFSETQRNKGNFPGRFSGRQFSNSRSEMNVSTLELGDSALYLCTSSLGPAGSANTGELFFGEGSRLTVL.